This is a list of T cell receptor beta chains from one sample in a study of blood T cell repertoires in COVID-19. Here immunoSEQ multiplex PCR was the method, and the copy in TCRdb shows in-frame clones only, minus some. There are 150,000 to 250,000 clones in the sample; roughly four fifths occur only once, and 10% to 15% lies in the top ten. Material for sequencing was PBMCs or T cells enriched from blood (not recorded which). All receptors come from a middle-aged man who had recovered from COVID-19. The CDR3 runs from the conserved cysteine through the conserved F or W. Each record gives: clone size, J gene, D gene, V gene, CDR3 DNA, CDR3 protein. A D gene is named only where the DNA matches it firmly. Size is omitted from some rows. Given values are once, few, many or a class for expanded clones.

abundance: .; j_gene: TRBJ2-3; d_gene: TRBD2; v_gene: TRBV6-4; CDR3nt: TGTGCCAGCAGTGAGGAGGGAGGGCCAGATACGCAGTATTTT; CDR3aa: CASSEEGGPDTQYF
abundance: .; j_gene: TRBJ1-2; d_gene: .; v_gene: TRBV7-2; CDR3nt: TGTGCCAGCAGCCTCGACAGTAACTATGGCTACACCTTC; CDR3aa: CASSLDSNYGYTF
abundance: .; j_gene: TRBJ2-1; d_gene: TRBD2; v_gene: TRBV2; CDR3nt: TGTGCCATCCGGGACAAGGGACTAGCGGGAGGGGTCAATGAGCAGTTCTTC; CDR3aa: CAIRDKGLAGGVNEQFF
abundance: .; j_gene: TRBJ1-6; d_gene: .; v_gene: TRBV19; CDR3nt: TGTGCCAGTAGTACCCCCTTTGGGGCTGCGGATTCACCCCTCCACTTT; CDR3aa: CASSTPFGAADSPLHF
abundance: .; j_gene: TRBJ2-7; d_gene: .; v_gene: TRBV5-1; CDR3nt: TGCGCCAGCAGCCCTAGCCGGGACTCACAGGGGACCCCCTACGAGCAGTACTTC; CDR3aa: CASSPSRDSQGTPYEQYF
abundance: .; j_gene: TRBJ1-2; d_gene: TRBD1; v_gene: TRBV19; CDR3nt: TGTGCCAGTAGTCCCCGGACAGGCGAAGGGGTCTATGGCTACACCTTC; CDR3aa: CASSPRTGEGVYGYTF
abundance: .; j_gene: TRBJ1-1; d_gene: .; v_gene: TRBV20-1; CDR3nt: TGCAGTGCTCAAGAGGTCACTGAAGCTTTCTTT; CDR3aa: CSAQEVTEAFF
abundance: once; j_gene: TRBJ2-2; d_gene: TRBD2; v_gene: TRBV3-1/TRBV3-2; CDR3nt: TGTGCCAGCAGCCTCCCCCCAGCGGGAGGCACCGGGGAGCTGTTTTTT; CDR3aa: CASSLPPAGGTGELFF
abundance: .; j_gene: TRBJ1-1; d_gene: .; v_gene: TRBV30; CDR3nt: TGTGCCTGGAGTGTAGGGGTCGGCACTGAAGCTTTCTTT; CDR3aa: CAWSVGVGTEAFF
abundance: .; j_gene: TRBJ2-1; d_gene: TRBD2; v_gene: TRBV9; CDR3nt: TGTGCCAGCAGCCTCACTAGCGGGAGTTGGAATGAGCAGTTCTTC; CDR3aa: CASSLTSGSWNEQFF
abundance: .; j_gene: TRBJ1-2; d_gene: TRBD1; v_gene: TRBV9; CDR3nt: TGTGCCAGCAGCATATCAAAAACAGGGGATAACTATGGCTACACCTTC; CDR3aa: CASSISKTGDNYGYTF
abundance: .; j_gene: TRBJ2-1; d_gene: TRBD1; v_gene: TRBV5-8; CDR3nt: TGTGCCAGCAGTGTATGGACAGGGCCGATCTCCTACAATGAGCAGTTCTTC; CDR3aa: CASSVWTGPISYNEQFF
abundance: .; j_gene: TRBJ2-2; d_gene: TRBD2; v_gene: TRBV4-1; CDR3nt: TGCGCCAGCAGCCAACCCTGGGGGTTAGCGGGAGGGCTTGCGGGGGGCACCGGGGAGCTGTTTTTT; CDR3aa: CASSQPWGLAGGLAGGTGELFF
abundance: .; j_gene: TRBJ2-1; d_gene: TRBD2; v_gene: TRBV15; CDR3nt: TGTGCCACCAGCAGCGCCGGGACTAGCGGGAGCGAAAGGGAGCAGTTCTTC; CDR3aa: CATSSAGTSGSEREQFF
abundance: few; j_gene: TRBJ2-1; d_gene: TRBD1; v_gene: TRBV29-1; CDR3nt: TGCAGCGGCGACGGGACAGGCAACAATGAGCAGTTCTTC; CDR3aa: CSGDGTGNNEQFF
abundance: .; j_gene: TRBJ1-1; d_gene: .; v_gene: TRBV3-1/TRBV3-2; CDR3nt: TGTGCCAGCAGCCAAGATGAGGGCCGAGTGAACACTGAAGCTTTCTTT; CDR3aa: CASSQDEGRVNTEAFF
abundance: few; j_gene: TRBJ1-6; d_gene: .; v_gene: TRBV10-3; CDR3nt: TGTGCCATCAGTGTCTTTGAAACAGGGTCCGGGTATAATTCACCCCTCCACTTT; CDR3aa: CAISVFETGSGYNSPLHF
abundance: .; j_gene: TRBJ2-4; d_gene: TRBD1; v_gene: TRBV6-2/TRBV6-3; CDR3nt: TGTGCCAGCAGTTACTCCCGACAGGGGGCGCGGGCCAAAAACATTCAGTACTTC; CDR3aa: CASSYSRQGARAKNIQYF
abundance: .; j_gene: TRBJ1-2; d_gene: TRBD1; v_gene: TRBV4-3; CDR3nt: TGCGCCAGCAGCCAAGATGGGACAGGGAACTATGGCTACACCTTC; CDR3aa: CASSQDGTGNYGYTF
abundance: .; j_gene: TRBJ1-6; d_gene: .; v_gene: TRBV6-5; CDR3nt: TGTGCCAGCAGCCGCGGACACTTGGGGGGTTCACCCCTCCACTTT; CDR3aa: CASSRGHLGGSPLHF
abundance: .; j_gene: TRBJ1-1; d_gene: .; v_gene: TRBV19; CDR3nt: TGTGCCAGTAGTAGAGCAACAGGTGCCCCTGAAGCTTTCTTT; CDR3aa: CASSRATGAPEAFF
abundance: .; j_gene: TRBJ2-1; d_gene: TRBD1; v_gene: TRBV19; CDR3nt: TGTGCCAGTAACCCGGGACAGGGGGCCAATGAGCAGTTCTTC; CDR3aa: CASNPGQGANEQFF
abundance: once; j_gene: TRBJ1-2; d_gene: TRBD1; v_gene: TRBV9; CDR3nt: TGTGCCAGCAGCGAGGGGACAGACAATAACTATGGCTACACCTTC; CDR3aa: CASSEGTDNNYGYTF
abundance: .; j_gene: TRBJ1-2; d_gene: TRBD1; v_gene: TRBV19; CDR3nt: TGTGCCAGTAGTAAAGACAGGGGGAGAATTAACTATGGCTACACCTTC; CDR3aa: CASSKDRGRINYGYTF
abundance: .; j_gene: TRBJ2-7; d_gene: TRBD1; v_gene: TRBV18; CDR3nt: TGTGCCAGCTCACCCGGGACAGGGGTCGAGCAGTACTTC; CDR3aa: CASSPGTGVEQYF
abundance: .; j_gene: TRBJ2-2; d_gene: .; v_gene: TRBV19; CDR3nt: TGTGCCAGTAGTATGGTGACGGGCGGGGAGCTGTTTTTT; CDR3aa: CASSMVTGGELFF
abundance: .; j_gene: TRBJ2-5; d_gene: TRBD2; v_gene: TRBV5-8; CDR3nt: TGTGCCAGCAGCTCGGCAGGGAGGGTGGCGGAGACCCAGTACTTC; CDR3aa: CASSSAGRVAETQYF
abundance: .; j_gene: TRBJ2-2; d_gene: TRBD1; v_gene: TRBV28; CDR3nt: TGTGCCAGCAGTTTCCGGGGACAGGGTATCACCGGGGAGCTGTTTTTT; CDR3aa: CASSFRGQGITGELFF
abundance: .; j_gene: TRBJ1-1; d_gene: .; v_gene: TRBV3-1/TRBV3-2; CDR3nt: TGTGCCAGCAGCCAAGATCTCCCCCCCATCGGGATCGGGAAGGATGACACTGAAGCTTTCTTT; CDR3aa: CASSQDLPPIGIGKDDTEAFF
abundance: .; j_gene: TRBJ1-1; d_gene: .; v_gene: TRBV30; CDR3nt: TGTGCCTGGAGTGCCCAGGGGTGGTCTGAAGCTTTCTTT; CDR3aa: CAWSAQGWSEAFF
abundance: .; j_gene: TRBJ1-2; d_gene: TRBD1; v_gene: TRBV25-1; CDR3nt: TGTGCCAGCAGTGAATATAGCAGGGACCGGGACAGGAAATATGGCTACACCTTC; CDR3aa: CASSEYSRDRDRKYGYTF